This TCR beta chain was identified in a study of T cells after yellow fever vaccination. Study-level information: Preparing low-cell-number fractions relied on SMART-Seq v4 Ultra Low Input.

The junction had 2 bases not matched to a gene; V was cut back by 1 base and J by 2 bases. CDR3 size: 16 residues. Per germline, CDR1 KGHSH and CDR2 LQKENI. Each CDR3 protein gets one entry after TCRdb re-called the 5' RACE reads with MiXCR. The data show 310,000 or so distinct CDR3 sequences, roughly 3.5% seen once. The sequences come from PBMCs, collected on the day of the yellow fever booster vaccination. The origin of this receptor is a man aged 18 to 30 who received the YFV17D yellow fever vaccine. The V gene is TRBV18, the J gene TRBJ1-6; 7 bases map to TRBD1. CDR3 nucleotides: TGTGCCAGCTCACCACAGGGGACAGCCTATAATTCACCCCTCCACTTT. Amino acids: CASSPQGTAYNSPLHF.